This T cell receptor beta chain was identified during a study of T cell changes during pregnancy in multiple sclerosis (dated by TCRdb to the late 2010s). As for the study more broadly: The study examined how the T cell repertoire changed over the course of pregnancy in women with multiple sclerosis.

Libraries came from the immunoSEQ multiplex PCR assay. Here the immuneACCESS table is served through TCRdb, limited to in-frame sequences with V and J called. Missing clones are a known gap in these copies; in checked studies unresolved V genes cover under half, and the rest lacks a known reason. In this sample the table shows about 40,000 clones, approximately 94% of which occur a single time. Approximately 1.6% of the sample is held by the ten biggest clonotypes. A remark on this clone: Its specific antigen is unknown. Base qualities are not recorded, but no much larger clone differs from it by a single base.

V trim: 5 bases; J trim: 6 bases; unmatched bases: 8. The CDR3 numbers 15 residues from cysteine through phenylalanine. Solely the CDR3 DNA is kept, with 45 bases framed from the first base. Based on the germline V gene, the CDR1 and CDR2 sequences are MNHEY and SVGAGI. This receptor was taken from a female donor with multiple sclerosis, enrolled in a pregnancy study. The material was peripheral blood, obtained in the third trimester of pregnancy. Recombination linked TRBV6-5 to TRBJ2-1, with 9 middle bases fitting TRBD2. The DNA reads TGTGCCAGCAGTGCCCCTAGCGGGAAGATCAATGAGCAGTTCTTC. This sequence encodes CASSAPSGKINEQFF.